This T cell receptor (beta chain) comes out of a study of shared clonotypes between healthy human individuals. Study as a whole: The donors, a couple of women and three men, were aged 18 to 49. Whole-study findings and limits: Compared with clonotypes that all four donors shared, non-shared clonotypes had lower generation probabilities.

Each cell subset's genomic DNA was divided evenly among several immunoSEQ plates. How the authors handled the data: ImmunoSEQ output lacked quality scores and full-length reads, limiting matched filtering. Libraries were prepared by immunoSEQ multiplex PCR; TCRdb keeps only in-frame clonotypes and omits some of them. That table is the source of V, J and clone size, and D and trimming were worked out from the DNA. The sample yields about 1 million clones, around four fifths seen once. Of note for this clone: What it binds is unknown.

Germline values: CDR1 SGHRS, CDR2 YFSETQ. The CDR3 length is 14 residues. Trimming cost V 3 bases and J 2 bases, with 12 bases left between them. This TCR derives from a man aged 18-30 years in good health. J is TRBJ2-7 and V is TRBV5-1; weak D call: TRBD2 (6 bases). The sequenced sample consisted of memory CD4+ T cells sorted from blood. Subset reported: CD45RA-negative fraction. CDR3 protein: CASSSGPGAYEQYF. In DNA form, the CDR3 reads TGCGCCAGCAGCTCCGGACCGGGAGCCTACGAGCAGTACTTC.